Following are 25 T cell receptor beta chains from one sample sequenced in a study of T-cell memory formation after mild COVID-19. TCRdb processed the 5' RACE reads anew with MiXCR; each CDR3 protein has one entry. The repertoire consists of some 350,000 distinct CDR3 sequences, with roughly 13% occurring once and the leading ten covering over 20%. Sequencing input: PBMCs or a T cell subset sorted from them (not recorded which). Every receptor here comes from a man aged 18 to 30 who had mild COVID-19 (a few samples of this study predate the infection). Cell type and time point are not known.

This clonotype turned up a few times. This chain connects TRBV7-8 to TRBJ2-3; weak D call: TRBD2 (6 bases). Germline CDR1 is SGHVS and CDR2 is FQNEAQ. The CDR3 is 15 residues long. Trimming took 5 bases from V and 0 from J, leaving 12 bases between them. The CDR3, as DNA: TGTGCCAGCAGCAGTAGCGGTGCGAGCACAGATACGCAGTATTTT. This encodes CASSSSGASTDTQYF. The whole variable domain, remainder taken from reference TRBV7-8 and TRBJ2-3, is GAGVSQSPRYKVAKRGQDVALRCDPISGHVSLFWYQQALGQGPEFLTYFQNEAQLDKSGLPSDRFFAERPEGSVSTLKIQRTQQEDSAVYLCASSSSGASTDTQYFGPGTRLTVL.

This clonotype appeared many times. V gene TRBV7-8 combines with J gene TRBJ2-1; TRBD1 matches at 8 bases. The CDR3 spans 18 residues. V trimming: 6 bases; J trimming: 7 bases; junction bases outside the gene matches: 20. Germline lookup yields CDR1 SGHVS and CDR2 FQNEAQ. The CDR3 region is CASRQKPQGAPIENEQFF. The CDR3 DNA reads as TGTGCCAGCAGACAAAAGCCCCAGGGGGCACCAATAGAGAATGAGCAGTTCTTC.

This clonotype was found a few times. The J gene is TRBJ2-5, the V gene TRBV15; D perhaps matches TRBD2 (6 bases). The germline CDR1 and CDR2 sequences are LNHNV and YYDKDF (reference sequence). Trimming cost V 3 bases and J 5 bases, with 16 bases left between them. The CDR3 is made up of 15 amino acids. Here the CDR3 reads CATSSVLVGGETQYF. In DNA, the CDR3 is TGTGCCACCAGCAGTGTATTGGTTGGAGGGGAGACCCAGTACTTC. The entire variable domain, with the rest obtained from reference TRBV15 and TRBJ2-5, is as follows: DAMVIQNPRYQVTQFGKPVTLSCSQTLNHNVMYWYQQKSSQAPKLLFHYYDKDFNNEADTPDNFQSRRPNTSFCFLDIRSPGLGDTAMYLCATSSVLVGGETQYFGPGTRLLVL.

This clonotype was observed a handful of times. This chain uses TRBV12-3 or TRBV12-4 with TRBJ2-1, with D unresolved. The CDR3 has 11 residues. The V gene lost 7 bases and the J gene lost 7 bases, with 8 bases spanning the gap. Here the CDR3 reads CASNQANEQFF. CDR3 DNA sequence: TGTGCCAGCAACCAAGCGAATGAGCAGTTCTTC.

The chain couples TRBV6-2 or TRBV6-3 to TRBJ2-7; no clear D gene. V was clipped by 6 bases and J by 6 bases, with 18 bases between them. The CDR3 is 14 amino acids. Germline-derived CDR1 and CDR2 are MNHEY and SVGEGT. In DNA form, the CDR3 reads TGTGCCAGCAGCCCGCTCAGGAAGGCGTTCGAGCAGTACGTC. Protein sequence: CASSPLRKAFEQYV.

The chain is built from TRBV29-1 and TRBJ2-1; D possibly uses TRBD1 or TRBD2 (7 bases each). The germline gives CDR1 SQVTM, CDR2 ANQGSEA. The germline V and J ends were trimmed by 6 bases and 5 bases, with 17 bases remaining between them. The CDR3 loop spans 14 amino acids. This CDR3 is CSVQGGGWNNEQFF. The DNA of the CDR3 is TGCAGCGTCCAGGGGGGGGGATGGAACAATGAGCAGTTCTTC.

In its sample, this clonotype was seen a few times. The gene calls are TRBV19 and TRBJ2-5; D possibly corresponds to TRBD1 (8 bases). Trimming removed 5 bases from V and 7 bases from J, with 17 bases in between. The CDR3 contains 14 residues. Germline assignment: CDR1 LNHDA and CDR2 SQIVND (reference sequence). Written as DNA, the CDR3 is TGTGCCAGTAGTGAACAGGGGGGGATAGGGACCCAGTACTTC. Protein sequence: CASSEQGGIGTQYF. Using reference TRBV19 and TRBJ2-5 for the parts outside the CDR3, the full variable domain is DGGITQSPKYLFRKEGQNVTLSCEQNLNHDAMYWYRQDPGQGLRLIYYSQIVNDFQKGDIAEGYSVSREKKESFPLTVTSAQKNPTAFYLCASSEQGGIGTQYFGPGTRLLVL.

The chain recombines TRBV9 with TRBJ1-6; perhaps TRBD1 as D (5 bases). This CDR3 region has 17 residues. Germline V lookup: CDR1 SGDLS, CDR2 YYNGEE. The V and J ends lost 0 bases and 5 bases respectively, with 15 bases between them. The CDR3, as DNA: TGTGCCAGCAGCGTAGGGGACGGAGGATTTCATAATTCACCCCTCCACTTT. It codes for CASSVGDGGFHNSPLHF.

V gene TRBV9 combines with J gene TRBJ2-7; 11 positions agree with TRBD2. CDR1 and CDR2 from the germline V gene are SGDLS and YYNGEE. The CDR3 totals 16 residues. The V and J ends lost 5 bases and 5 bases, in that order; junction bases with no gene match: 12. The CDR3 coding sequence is TGTGCCAGCAGTCGCTTTACTAGCGGGAGTACCAACGAGCAGTACTTC. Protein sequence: CASSRFTSGSTNEQYF.

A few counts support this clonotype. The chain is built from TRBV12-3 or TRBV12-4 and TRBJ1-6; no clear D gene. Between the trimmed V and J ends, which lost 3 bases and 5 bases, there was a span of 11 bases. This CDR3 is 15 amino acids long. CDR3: CASSFSTDHNSPLHF. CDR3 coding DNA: TGTGCCAGCAGTTTTTCTACGGATCATAATTCACCCCTCCACTTT.

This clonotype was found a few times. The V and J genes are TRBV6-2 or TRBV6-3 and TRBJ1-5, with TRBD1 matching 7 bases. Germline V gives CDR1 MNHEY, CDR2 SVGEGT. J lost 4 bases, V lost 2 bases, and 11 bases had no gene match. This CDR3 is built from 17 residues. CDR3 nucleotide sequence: TGTGCCAGCAGTTACCCTCCAGGGGGGTTCTCTAATCAGCCCCAGCATTTT. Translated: CASSYPPGGFSNQPQHF.

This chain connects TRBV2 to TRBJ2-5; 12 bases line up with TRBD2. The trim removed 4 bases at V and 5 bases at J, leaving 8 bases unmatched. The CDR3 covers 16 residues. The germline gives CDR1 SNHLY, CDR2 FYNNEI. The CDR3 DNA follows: TGTGCCAGCAGTGCTAGCGGGGGGGCCAGGATGGAGACCCAGTACTTC. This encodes CASSASGGARMETQYF.

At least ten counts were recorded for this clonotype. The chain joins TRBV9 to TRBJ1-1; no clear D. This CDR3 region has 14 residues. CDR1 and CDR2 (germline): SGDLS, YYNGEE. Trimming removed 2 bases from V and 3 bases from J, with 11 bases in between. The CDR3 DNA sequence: TGTGCCAGCAGCGTTGGGGTAAGGGACACTGAAGCTTTCTTT. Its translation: CASSVGVRDTEAFF. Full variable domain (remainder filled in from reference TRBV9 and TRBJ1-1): DSGVTQTPKHLITATGQRVTLRCSPRSGDLSVYWYQQSLDQGLQFLIQYYNGEERAKGNILERFSAQQFPDLHSELNLSSLELGDSALYFCASSVGVRDTEAFFGQGTRLTVV.

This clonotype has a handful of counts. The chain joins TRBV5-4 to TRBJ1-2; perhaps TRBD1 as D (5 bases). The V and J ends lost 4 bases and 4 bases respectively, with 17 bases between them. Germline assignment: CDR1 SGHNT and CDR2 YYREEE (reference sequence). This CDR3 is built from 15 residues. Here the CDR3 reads CASSTPRDSLYGYTF. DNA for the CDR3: TGTGCCAGCAGCACGCCGCGGGACTCTCTCTATGGCTACACCTTC. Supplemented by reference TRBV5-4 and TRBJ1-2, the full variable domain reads ETGVTQSPTHLIKTRGQQVTLRCSSQSGHNTVSWYQQALGQGPQFIFQYYREEENGRGNFPPRFSGLQFPNYSSELNVNALELDDSALYLCASSTPRDSLYGYTFGSGTRLTVV.

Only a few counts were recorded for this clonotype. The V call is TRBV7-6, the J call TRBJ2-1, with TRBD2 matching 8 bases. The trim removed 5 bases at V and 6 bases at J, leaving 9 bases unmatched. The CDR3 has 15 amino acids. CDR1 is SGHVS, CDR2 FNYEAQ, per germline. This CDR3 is CASSLRGGAVNEQFF. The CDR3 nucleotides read TGTGCCAGCAGCCTACGGGGGGGGGCGGTCAATGAGCAGTTCTTC.

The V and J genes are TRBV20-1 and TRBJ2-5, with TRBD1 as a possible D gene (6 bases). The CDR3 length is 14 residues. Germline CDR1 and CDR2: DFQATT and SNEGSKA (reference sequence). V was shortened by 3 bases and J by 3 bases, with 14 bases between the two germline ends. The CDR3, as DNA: TGCAGTGCTAGTTATCAGGGGATAGAAGAGACCCAGTACTTC. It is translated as CSASYQGIEETQYF.

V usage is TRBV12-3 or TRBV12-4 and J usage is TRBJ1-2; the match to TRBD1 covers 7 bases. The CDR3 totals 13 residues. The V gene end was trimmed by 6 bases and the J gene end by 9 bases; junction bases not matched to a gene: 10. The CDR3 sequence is CASSQDRFFRYTF. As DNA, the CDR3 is TGTGCCAGCAGCCAGGACAGGTTTTTCCGCTACACCTTC.

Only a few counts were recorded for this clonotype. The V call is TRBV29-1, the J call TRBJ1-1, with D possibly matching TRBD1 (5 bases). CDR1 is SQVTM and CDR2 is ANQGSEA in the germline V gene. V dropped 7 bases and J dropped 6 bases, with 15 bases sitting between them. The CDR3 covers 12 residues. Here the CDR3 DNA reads TGCAGCGCTACTGCCGAGACAGCTGAAGCTTTCTTT. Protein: CSATAETAEAFF.

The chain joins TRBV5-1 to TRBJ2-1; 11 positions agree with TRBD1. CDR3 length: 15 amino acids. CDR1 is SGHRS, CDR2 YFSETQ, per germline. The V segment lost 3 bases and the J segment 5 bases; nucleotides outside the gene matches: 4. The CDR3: CASSSGQGVNNEQFF. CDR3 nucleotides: TGCGCCAGCAGCTCGGGACAGGGGGTAAACAATGAGCAGTTCTTC.

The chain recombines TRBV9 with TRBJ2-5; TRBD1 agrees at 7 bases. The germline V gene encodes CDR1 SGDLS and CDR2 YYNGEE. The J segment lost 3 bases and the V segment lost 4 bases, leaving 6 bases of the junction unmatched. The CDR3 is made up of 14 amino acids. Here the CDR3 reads CASSKRTGEETQYF. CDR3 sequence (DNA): TGTGCCAGCAGCAAGAGGACAGGAGAAGAGACCCAGTACTTC.

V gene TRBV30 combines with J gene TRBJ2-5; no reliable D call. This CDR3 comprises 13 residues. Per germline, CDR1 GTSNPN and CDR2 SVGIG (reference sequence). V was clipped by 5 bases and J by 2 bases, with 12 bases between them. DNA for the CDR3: TGTGCCTGGGGACCCAGCGTTCAAGAGACCCAGTACTTC. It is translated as CAWGPSVQETQYF.

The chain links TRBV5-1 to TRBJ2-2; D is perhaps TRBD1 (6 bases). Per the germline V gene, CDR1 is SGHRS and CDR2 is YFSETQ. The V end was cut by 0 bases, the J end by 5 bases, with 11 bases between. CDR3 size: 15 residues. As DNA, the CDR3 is TGCGCCAGCAGCTTGGTACAGGGTTGGACCGGGGAGCTGTTTTTT. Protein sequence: CASSLVQGWTGELFF.

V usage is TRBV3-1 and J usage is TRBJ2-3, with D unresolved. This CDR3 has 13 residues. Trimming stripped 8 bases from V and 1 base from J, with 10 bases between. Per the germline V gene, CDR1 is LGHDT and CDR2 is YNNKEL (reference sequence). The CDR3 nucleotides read TGTGCCAGCTTGGCCCGGGGCACAGATACGCAGTATTTT. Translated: CASLARGTDTQYF.

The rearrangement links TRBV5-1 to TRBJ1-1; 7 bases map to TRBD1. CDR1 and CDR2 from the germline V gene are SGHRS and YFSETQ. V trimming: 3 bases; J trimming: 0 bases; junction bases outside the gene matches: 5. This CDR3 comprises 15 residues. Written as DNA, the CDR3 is TGCGCCAGCAGCTGGCAGGGGGGCTTGAACACTGAAGCTTTCTTT. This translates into CASSWQGGLNTEAFF.

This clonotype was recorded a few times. The CDR3 DNA reads TGTGCCAGCAGTTACCGGTGGCTGGGGCAAGTGGTCAATGAGCAGTTCTTC. Translating it yields CASSYRWLGQVVNEQFF. The genes are TRBV6-5 and TRBJ2-1; D might be TRBD1 (5 bases). This CDR3 is 17 amino acids long. Per germline, CDR1 MNHEY and CDR2 SVGAGI. V lost 2 bases to trimming and J lost 6 bases, with 20 bases between them.